This entry is about one T cell receptor (beta chain). The antigen this receptor binds is unknown. Within one base of it there is no much larger clone, and no base qualities were kept. This entry is derived from a study of Graves' ophthalmopathy and Graves' hyperthyroidism listed by TCRdb under 2018. Looking at the study overall: Peripheral blood was collected before any treatment was given, at the time of initial diagnosis. In total, 135 blood samples were TCR-sequenced: some 40 ophthalmopathy, under 85 hyperthyroidism and some 17 hyperthyroidism-to-ophthalmopathy patients. In a handful of hyperthyroidism patients, the T-cell repertoire of thyroid tissue was compared with the T-cell repertoire of blood. Following sample collection, hyperthyroidism patients were given methimazole at a starting dose of 30 mg daily, and ophthalmopathy patients were given high-dose intravenous methylprednisolone. A discovery set of 95 to 100 patients (approximately 42 ophthalmopathy, 55 to 65 stable hyperthyroidism) was enrolled to explore V-J signatures distinguishing ophthalmopathy from hyperthyroidism. The study used TCR beta repertoire signatures to distinguish Graves' ophthalmopathy from Graves' hyperthyroidism and to predict progression to ophthalmopathy. An independent validation cohort comprised around 19 hyperthyroidism patients and 15 to 17 patients who later progressed from hyperthyroidism to ophthalmopathy.

For repertoire sequencing, the TCR beta CDR3 regions were amplified from RNA transcripts. The first round of RT-PCR was done with HTBI primers and the Qiagen OneStep RT-PCR kit, and was followed by a second round of multiplex PCR, then size selection and purification. The libraries underwent paired-end sequencing with 100 bp reads on an Illumina HiSeq2000. The authors' analysis ran thus. SOAPnuke was used for read processing, and reads with adapters, uncalled bases, a mean Phred below 15, or no exact constant-primer or identifier match were discarded. COPE v1.2.5 was used to merge the high-quality paired reads. Unique nucleotide sequences were defined as clonotypes and aligned to IMGT TRB V, D and J references using MiTCR v1.1. Only V-J combinations with frequency above 0.0001 were analysed, covering around 99% of repertoires. For each V-J combination, a TCR clonal expansion and chaos score was defined as the ratio of F50 clonal expansion to chaos observed in the TCRdist matrix. Features were reduced by Welch's t-statistics and random forest to approximately 13 V-J combinations, which fed a naive Bayes classifier. The Morisita-Horn index was used to measure how similar the thyroid and blood repertoires were. TCRdb reran the public reads through fastp at Q25 and MiXCR, keeping productive beta chains. Each entry is one CDR3 protein sequence, shown with its most common DNA and genes. The V and J calls here are based on TCRdb, not the publication. The sample table lists around 670,000 distinct CDR3 sequences, 35% to 50% of them with a count of one. The ten largest clones take up approximately 43% of the sample.

Study-level results and caveats: In validation, the model predicted ophthalmopathy progression with about 71% sensitivity and 72.22% specificity; approximately 12 predicted patients were CT-confirmed with GO in a median of about 7.1 months. Ophthalmopathy was separated from stable hyperthyroidism by the 13-signature model with about 89% sensitivity and about 81% specificity in cross-validation and with 80%/75% in the test set. Sample size was not statistically predetermined, and group allocation was not concealed from the investigators. Most expanded thyroid clonotypes with a frequency above 0.001 also appeared in blood, which suggests that blood repertoires may reflect the immune response in the thyroid.

The ophthalmopathy patients had moderately to severely active disease, with a Clinical Activity Score of 3 or higher, a NOSPECS grade of 4 or higher, and a disease duration of less than 3 months. Patients with other autoimmune diseases, uncontrolled infections, pregnancy or lactation were excluded from the study. Diagnosis was based on clinical symptoms, serum thyroxine, TRAb, thyroid ultrasound and orbital computed tomography. Using Ficoll-Paque density gradient centrifugation, PBMCs were isolated from 10 ml of fresh peripheral blood. Total RNA was extracted using Trizol reagent, and RNA quality was checked on an Agilent 2100 Bioanalyzer. From the cysteine up to the phenylalanine, the CDR3 has a length of 13 residues. The kept DNA is CDR3 alone, 39 bases in frame from the first base. CDR1 is given as MGHDK and CDR2 as SYGVNS, both from the germline V gene. Unmatched junction bases come to 6, with V trimmed by 7 bases and J by 9 bases.

The sequence links TRBV25-1 to TRBJ1-6; 7 of the junction bases match TRBD1. The sequenced material came from peripheral blood. This clonotype was sampled from an adult man with Graves' ophthalmopathy. The CDR3: CASNDRATSPLHF. DNA sequence: TGTGCCAGCAACGACAGGGCCACTTCACCCCTCCACTTT.